Listed below are T cell receptor beta chains from one sample, sequenced in a study of cytomegalovirus exposure and HLA in healthy donors. Some clones are missing from TCRdb's copy, which holds only in-frame ones; the method was immunoSEQ multiplex PCR. Of 150,000 to 200,000 clones detected, 65% to 70% appear once; the ten largest clones hold approximately 4.5%. What was sequenced was PBMCs. Receptor source: a woman younger than 30 in good health and CMV-seropositive. CDR3s leave out the opening cysteine and the closing phenylalanine or tryptophan. The size entry is marked missing in some rows and otherwise reads once, few, many or a size class.

len | abundance | v_gene | CDR3aa
11 | . | TRBV11-2 | ASSLAGTGELF
13 | . | TRBV7-7 | ASSLGTATSYEQY
15 | . | TRBV15 | ATSRDLRTSDTDTQY
13 | . | TRBV13 | ASGGTGENTGELF
13 | few | TRBV2 | ASSEQGLRNQPQH
14 | . | TRBV7-9 | ASARGGGPKGTEAF
13 | . | TRBV7-9 | ASSLMDRVRETQY
10 | few | TRBV29-1 | SGDRDGVEAF
11 | . | TRBV19 | ASGGPDSGELF
13 | . | TRBV5-1 | ASTKGPGANTEAF
13 | few | TRBV28 | ASSPHTTSNEKLF
13 | . | TRBV6-6 | ASSYSSPPSYEQY
9 | . | TRBV29-1 | SALTRDTQY
11 | few | TRBV6-5 | ASRPRGTGELF
12 | . | TRBV18 | ASSPGTGLHEQY
12 | . | TRBV2 | ASRGEVSSYGYT
16 | . | TRBV4-1 | ASSQVAAFWTSGYEQY
13 | . | TRBV7-3 | ASSVGQGLGTEAF
14 | few | TRBV19 | ASTIMGGRGRTEAF
16 | . | TRBV5-5 | ASSFLTGGQGKYNEQF
15 | few | TRBV19 | ASRRRDRLSGANVLT
13 | . | TRBV27 | ASSLSWGVNTEAF
12 | . | TRBV7-2 | ASSLSLSNEKLF
14 | . | TRBV5-1 | ASSLAGAGRNYGYT
11 | . | TRBV15 | AATSGTNNEQF
13 | few | TRBV5-1 | ASSLAIQGDTEAF
17 | . | TRBV11-2 | ASTPTPGLAGGPSYEQY
13 | . | TRBV6-5 | ASSYSLAGAYEQY
12 | . | TRBV7-7 | ASSSQGGTGELF
12 | . | TRBV29-1 | SVEVAGRPNEQF
14 | few | TRBV12-5 | ASGNPGGTYNSPLH
11 | few | TRBV6-1 | ASGGAPNQPQH
17 | few | TRBV5-4 | ASSLEGWAGGPSTDTQY
12 | . | TRBV5-4 | ASSFGGNTGELF
12 | once | TRBV11-2 | ASSGGVSLNEQF
11 | . | TRBV2 | ASRRQAGQPQH
13 | . | TRBV21-1 | ASSGPATENTEAF
13 | . | TRBV29-1 | SVEKQGGQNTEAF
11 | . | TRBV18 | ASSGGVQETQY
13 | . | TRBV6-5 | ASSYSAGASQPQH
13 | . | TRBV27 | ASSLGSATWETQY
16 | few | TRBV4-1 | ASSQEGTGTVLTGELF
12 | . | TRBV30 | AWSARDRGDGYT